Listed below are T cell receptor beta chains from one sample, sequenced in a study of regulatory T cells in long-lasting Graves disease. Via MiXCR, TCRdb re-called the multiplex PCR reads, giving one row per CDR3 protein. The sample lists about 440,000 distinct CDR3 sequences; approximately 15% were seen once. The same sample was also used in a study of T cells in Graves' hyperthyroidism and ophthalmopathy.

The material sequenced was peripheral blood mononuclear cells (PBMCs), taken at new diagnosis, from a patient treated with antithyroid drugs. These receptors came from a woman under 40 with Graves disease. The CDR3 runs from the conserved cysteine through the conserved F or W. A D gene is named only where the DNA matches it firmly. Rows may omit the clone size; those that give it use once, few, many or a size class.

D gene	clone size	V gene	J gene	CDR3 protein	CDR3 DNA
-	-	TRBV4-2	TRBJ2-1	CASSHAQQPQFF	TGTGCCAGCAGCCACGCCCAGCAGCCGCAGTTCTTC
-	few	TRBV5-1	TRBJ1-2	CASSHPGLNGIPPYGYTF	TGCGCCAGCAGCCACCCGGGGCTCAACGGAATTCCCCCATATGGCTACACCTTC
-	few	TRBV29-1	TRBJ1-6	CSVWDGYNSPLHF	TGCAGCGTCTGGGACGGATATAATTCACCCCTCCACTTT
TRBD1	few	TRBV5-1	TRBJ1-6	CASSLTTGSQNSPLHF	TGCGCCAGCAGCTTGACGACAGGGTCCCAAAATTCACCCCTCCACTTT
TRBD2	-	TRBV24-1	TRBJ2-7	CATSDPSGSYGQYF	TGTGCCACCAGTGATCCGAGCGGGAGCTACGGGCAGTACTTC
TRBD2	many	TRBV20-1	TRBJ2-3	CSALAGASGRTDTQYF	TGCAGTGCCCTCGCGGGGGCTAGCGGGAGAACAGATACGCAGTATTTT
-	-	TRBV6-2/TRBV6-3	TRBJ1-2	CASSDSFRGPNYGYTF	TGTGCCAGCAGTGACTCTTTCAGGGGTCCGAACTATGGCTACACCTTC
TRBD2	-	TRBV30	TRBJ2-5	CAWSTASGRVETQYF	TGTGCCTGGAGTACCGCTAGCGGGAGGGTAGAGACCCAGTACTTC
-	many	TRBV2	TRBJ2-1	CASGGVRGDYNEQFF	TGTGCCAGCGGAGGAGTTAGGGGGGATTACAATGAGCAGTTCTTC
-	many	TRBV6-4	TRBJ2-2	CASSSGTDRGGELFF	TGTGCCAGCAGTTCCGGGACGGACCGAGGCGGGGAGCTGTTTTTT
TRBD1	many	TRBV7-9	TRBJ1-6	CASSFGDRGPNNSPLHF	TGTGCCAGCAGCTTTGGCGACAGGGGGCCCAATAATTCACCCCTCCACTTT
-	many	TRBV12-3/TRBV12-4	TRBJ1-5	CASSPTLSNQPQHF	TGTGCCAGCAGTCCGACCCTTAGCAATCAGCCCCAGCATTTT
TRBD2	-	TRBV18	TRBJ2-5	CASSPAVIAGETQYF	TGTGCCAGCTCACCGGCGGTTATAGCGGGAGAGACCCAGTACTTC
TRBD2	many	TRBV5-1	TRBJ2-7	CASSLEPGGSYEQYF	TGTGCCAGCTCCCTCGAGCCGGGAGGCTCGTACGAGCAGTACTTC
-	many	TRBV6-2/TRBV6-3	TRBJ2-1	CASSYSASYNEQFF	TGTGCCAGCAGTTACTCTGCTTCTTACAATGAGCAGTTCTTC
-	many	TRBV30	TRBJ2-7	CAWSVLRSYEQYF	TGTGCCTGGAGTGTACTTCGGTCCTACGAGCAGTACTTC
-	-	TRBV19	TRBJ2-1	CASSIFGDSYNEQFF	TGTGCCAGTAGTATCTTCGGGGACTCCTACAATGAGCAGTTCTTC
-	many	TRBV2	TRBJ1-5	CASRSQSGRPQHF	TGTGCCAGCAGGTCACAGTCCGGTCGGCCCCAGCATTTT
-	-	TRBV20-1	TRBJ2-1	CSAPTRSEQFF	TGCAGTGCACCCACCCGCTCCGAGCAGTTCTTC
TRBD2	-	TRBV5-5	TRBJ2-7	CASSLGTSGRIYEQYF	TGTGCCAGCAGCTTGGGGACTAGCGGGAGGATTTACGAGCAGTACTTC
-	-	TRBV12-5	TRBJ2-2	CASGLPLPGAGSCFF	-
-	few	TRBV7-2	TRBJ2-7	CASSLVAKELYEQYF	TGTGCCAGCAGCTTAGTGGCAAAAGAACTCTACGAGCAGTACTTC
-	many	TRBV2	TRBJ1-1	CASVPRAGLAFF	TGTGCCAGCGTGCCGAGGGCTGGGTTGGCTTTCTTT
-	few	TRBV10-3	TRBJ2-4	CAISDSGENIQYF	TGTGCCATCAGTGATAGTGGGGAGAACATTCAGTACTTC
-	many	TRBV12-3/TRBV12-4	TRBJ2-1	CASSLRGPTGDNEQFF	TGTGCCAGCAGTTTAAGGGGCCCCACGGGCGACAATGAGCAGTTCTTC
TRBD2	few	TRBV6-1	TRBJ2-1	CASIYGTSGINEQFF	TGTGCCAGCATATACGGGACTAGCGGGATAAATGAGCAGTTCTTC
TRBD1	-	TRBV20-1	TRBJ1-4	CSAIELTGWNEKLFF	TGCAGTGCTATAGAACTGACAGGGTGGAATGAAAAACTGTTTTTT
-	few	TRBV4-1	TRBJ2-3	CASSQVSRQANTDTQYF	TGCGCCAGCAGCCAAGTTTCCCGCCAGGCGAACACAGATACGCAGTATTTT
-	many	TRBV27	TRBJ2-7	CASSLTVRSYEQYF	TGTGCCAGCAGTTTAACAGTGAGGTCCTACGAGCAGTACTTC
TRBD2	many	TRBV20-1	TRBJ2-2	CSARTSGRSAGELFF	TGCAGTGCGCGGACTAGCGGGAGATCGGCCGGGGAGCTGTTTTTT
-	many	TRBV29-1	TRBJ1-1	CSVSQLNTEAFF	TGCAGCGTTTCCCAGTTGAACACTGAAGCTTTCTTT
TRBD2	many	TRBV12-3/TRBV12-4	TRBJ2-1	CASRPPGGYEQFF	TGTGCCAGCAGGCCGCCGGGAGGGTATGAGCAGTTCTTC
-	many	TRBV12-3/TRBV12-4	TRBJ2-7	CASSFGGARGEQYF	TGTGCCAGCAGTTTCGGAGGGGCCAGGGGGGAGCAGTACTTC
TRBD2	-	TRBV6-2/TRBV6-3	TRBJ2-1	CAISDEVRTSGSGDEQFF	TGTGCCATCAGTGACGAAGTCCGGACTAGCGGGAGTGGGGATGAGCAGTTCTTC
TRBD2	few	TRBV20-1	TRBJ2-3	CSARGQPSGLNTQYF	TGCAGTGCTAGAGGTCAGCCTAGCGGATTGAATACGCAGTATTTT
TRBD2	many	TRBV6-2/TRBV6-3	TRBJ2-7	CASSYGAAGTSGYEQYF	TGTGCCAGCAGTTATGGGGCAGCCGGGACTAGTGGCTACGAGCAGTACTTC
-	few	TRBV12-3/TRBV12-4	TRBJ1-5	CASSPPSQGGQPQHF	TGTGCCAGCAGTCCCCCCAGCCAGGGCGGTCAGCCCCAGCATTTT
TRBD1	many	TRBV15	TRBJ1-5	CATRTGQGLNQPQHF	TGTGCCACCCGTACGGGACAGGGGTTGAATCAGCCCCAGCATTTT
TRBD2	many	TRBV30	TRBJ2-7	CAWSGWVAGRHEQYF	TGTGCCTGGAGTGGGTGGGTAGCGGGTCGCCACGAGCAGTACTTC
TRBD2	many	TRBV30	TRBJ2-7	CASTSGTYEQYF	TGTGCCTCGACTAGCGGGACTTACGAGCAGTACTTC
-	many	TRBV6-1	TRBJ2-6	CATRGPLIMSPSGANVLTF	TGTGCCACCAGGGGCCCCCTCATCATGTCCCCCTCTGGGGCCAACGTCCTGACTTTC
-	many	TRBV19	TRBJ2-3	CASSLPMGPGDTQYF	TGTGCCAGTAGTCTGCCAATGGGCCCGGGTGATACGCAGTATTTT
-	few	TRBV6-1	TRBJ2-3	CASLTGGPTDTQYF	TGTGCCAGTCTAACCGGGGGCCCAACAGATACGCAGTATTTT
TRBD2	many	TRBV20-1	TRBJ2-7	CSARDPRLAGEQYF	TGCAGTGCTAGAGATCCCCGACTAGCGGGCGAGCAGTACTTC
-	many	TRBV6-2/TRBV6-3	TRBJ2-7	CASTVTSEGYEQYF	TGTGCCAGCACCGTAACTAGTGAAGGTTACGAGCAGTACTTC
-	many	TRBV2	TRBJ2-1	CASRADSNEQFF	TGTGCCAGCAGGGCAGACTCCAATGAGCAGTTCTTC
-	many	TRBV15	TRBJ2-3	CATSKLRDSLTDTQYF	TGTGCCACCAGCAAGCTCCGGGACTCCCTCACAGATACGCAGTATTTT
TRBD2	many	TRBV3-1	TRBJ2-3	CASSQGALSRREVVGSTDTQYF	TGTGCCAGCAGCCAAGGCGCCCTTTCTAGGCGGGAGGTTGTTGGTAGCACAGATACGCAGTATTTT
TRBD1	many	TRBV18	TRBJ1-1	CASSGTGGTMNTEAFF	TGTGCCAGTTCCGGGACAGGGGGTACTATGAACACTGAAGCTTTCTTT
TRBD2	many	TRBV11-2	TRBJ2-3	CASSLEESGGPPSTDTQYF	TGTGCCAGCAGCTTAGAGGAGTCGGGGGGACCCCCTAGCACAGATACGCAGTATTTT
TRBD1	many	TRBV6-1	TRBJ2-7	CASTDRGVHEQYF	TGTGCCAGCACGGACAGGGGAGTCCACGAGCAGTACTTC
-	many	TRBV6-1	TRBJ2-2	CASSLPRKGSGGELFF	TGTGCCAGCAGTCTCCCCCGTAAAGGGTCGGGCGGGGAGCTGTTTTTT
-	many	TRBV7-2	TRBJ2-3	CASSPPWQGADTQYF	TGTGCCAGCAGCCCTCCGTGGCAGGGAGCAGATACGCAGTATTTT
TRBD1	-	TRBV6-2/TRBV6-3	TRBJ2-5	CASSYSSDTGGAETQYF	TGTGCCAGCAGTTACTCATCTGATACAGGGGGCGCGGAGACCCAGTACTTC
TRBD1	many	TRBV20-1	TRBJ2-5	CSANQDRGHLGETQYF	TGCAGTGCTAACCAGGACAGGGGGCATTTGGGAGAGACCCAGTACTTC
TRBD2	many	TRBV12-3/TRBV12-4	TRBJ2-3	CASSSGLGSLGNTQYF	TGTGCCAGCAGTTCGGGACTAGGGTCCCTCGGAAATACGCAGTATTTT
TRBD2	many	TRBV2	TRBJ2-1	CASSDWTSGGTSYNEQFF	TGTGCCAGCAGTGATTGGACTAGCGGGGGAACATCCTACAATGAGCAGTTCTTC
TRBD2	many	TRBV6-1	TRBJ2-1	CASTLETSGRGTWQFF	TGTGCCAGCACCTTGGAGACTAGCGGGAGGGGGACGTGGCAGTTCTTC
TRBD1	-	TRBV29-1	TRBJ1-2	CSVPTGGGTNYGYTF	TGCAGCGTCCCGACAGGGGGGGGGACTAACTATGGCTACACCTTC